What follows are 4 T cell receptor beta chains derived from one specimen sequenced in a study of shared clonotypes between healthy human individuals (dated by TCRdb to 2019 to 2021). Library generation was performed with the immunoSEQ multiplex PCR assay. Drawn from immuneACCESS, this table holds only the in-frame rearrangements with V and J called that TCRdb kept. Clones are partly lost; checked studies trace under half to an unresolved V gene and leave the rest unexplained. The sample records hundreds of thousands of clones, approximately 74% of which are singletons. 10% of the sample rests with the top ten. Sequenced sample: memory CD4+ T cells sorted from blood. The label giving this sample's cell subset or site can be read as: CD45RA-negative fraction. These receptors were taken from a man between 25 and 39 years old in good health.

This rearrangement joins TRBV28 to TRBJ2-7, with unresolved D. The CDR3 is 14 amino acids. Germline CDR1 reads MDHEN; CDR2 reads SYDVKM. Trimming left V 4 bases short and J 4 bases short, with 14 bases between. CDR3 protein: CASSYSMTTYEQYF. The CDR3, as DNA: TGTGCCAGCAGTTACTCAATGACGACGTACGAGCAGTACTTC.

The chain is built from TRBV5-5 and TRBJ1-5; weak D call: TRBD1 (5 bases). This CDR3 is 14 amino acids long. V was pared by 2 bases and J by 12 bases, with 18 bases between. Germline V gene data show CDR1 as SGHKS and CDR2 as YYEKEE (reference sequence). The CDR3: CASSLIRGPGDQHF. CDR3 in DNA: TGTGCCAGCAGCTTAATAAGGGGTCCGGGAGACCAGCATTTT.

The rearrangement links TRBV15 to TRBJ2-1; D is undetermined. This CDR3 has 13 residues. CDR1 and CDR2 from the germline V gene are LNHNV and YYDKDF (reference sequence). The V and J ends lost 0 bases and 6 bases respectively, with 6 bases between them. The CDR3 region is CATSRDAVNEQFF. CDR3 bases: TGTGCCACCAGCAGAGATGCCGTCAATGAGCAGTTCTTC.

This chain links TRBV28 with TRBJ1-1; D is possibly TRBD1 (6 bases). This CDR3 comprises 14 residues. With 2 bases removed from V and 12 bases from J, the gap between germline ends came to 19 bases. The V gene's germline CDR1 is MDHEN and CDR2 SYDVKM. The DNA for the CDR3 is TGTGCCAGCAGTTTAGGGGCAGGGGATAGGATACCTTTCTTT. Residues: CASSLGAGDRIPFF.